This T cell receptor (beta chain) was sequenced for a study of human T cells and chemical hapten exposure. Looking at the study overall: Chiefly female patients presented with alopecia areata, totalis or universalis.

General study findings and limits: Among expanded TCRs, significantly more large CDR3 similarity clusters formed than among controls.

This CDR3 is 14 amino acids long. With 2 bases clipped from V and 2 bases from J, the junction kept 4 bases outside the gene matches. Germline CDR1 SQVTM, CDR2 ANQGSEA. This clonotype was seen only a few times. Its antigen remains unknown. The time point denotes: patch test 1, 2 weeks after DPC sensitization. Treatment indicated: therapeutic diphenylcyclopropenone sensitization with weekly scalp DPC. Unseparated into fractions, whole blood served as the source from which total RNA was extracted. In the original workflow: Counting gave a median of approximately 97,000 TCRs per sample, with values ranging from roughly 23,224 to 700,000. TCRdb re-called the RACE reads through MiXCR, storing one row per CDR3 protein. The V and J calls here are based on TCRdb, not the publication. This table has fewer than 500,000 distinct CDR3 sequences, more than 4.5% appearing once.

This rearrangement joins TRBV29-1 to TRBJ2-7; 9 bases map to TRBD2. This specimen was whole blood, taken in connection with sensitization to the hapten diphenylcyclopropenone (DPC). The clonotype originates from a woman aged 50 to 65 with alopecia areata. Some clones in this sample may be carry-over from other donors' samples. For the CDR3, the DNA is TGCAGCGTTGAATTGGCTAGCGGGACCTACGAGCAGTACTTC. Amino acid sequence: CSVELASGTYEQYF.